A selection of T cell receptor beta chains follows, all from one sample in a study of T cells in Graves' hyperthyroidism and ophthalmopathy. TCRdb reanalysed the multiplex PCR reads using MiXCR and keeps one entry per CDR3 protein. The sample carries roughly 100,000 distinct CDR3 sequences, around 52% recorded once. The sequencing sample was made of blood. These receptors were obtained from a woman in her 40s with Graves' hyperthyroidism. Each CDR3 is given with its conserved first and last residue. The D gene is left open where the match is weak. A clone size is listed for some rows: how often the clone was seen (once, few, many), or a class if it is expanded.

clone size,J gene,V gene,D gene,CDR3 DNA,CDR3 protein
many,TRBJ2-3,TRBV10-3,TRBD2,TGTGCCATCAGTGCGGGACGACTAGCGGGAGGGACCGATACGCAGTATTTT,CAISAGRLAGGTDTQYF
NA,TRBJ2-5,TRBV29-1,TRBD2,TGCAGCGTTGAAGATCGGGAGGATTGGGGGAAGACCCAGTACTTC,CSVEDREDWGKTQYF
many,TRBJ1-3,TRBV7-2,NA,TGTGCCAGCAGCTCCCCTTCTCCGGGACGACAGGGAAACACCATATATTTT,CASSSPSPGRQGNTIYF
NA,TRBJ1-5,TRBV20-1,NA,TGCAGTGCTAGAGTCGGGGGGAGACAGCCCCAGCATTTT,CSARVGGRQPQHF
NA,TRBJ1-3,TRBV24-1,TRBD1,TGTGCCACCAGTGATGGACAGGGGGCGACTGGCTTAAACACCATATATTTT,CATSDGQGATGLNTIYF
once,TRBJ2-7,TRBV20-1,NA,TGCAGTGCTAGAAAGGCAGGGACCCCCTACGAGCAGTACTTC,CSARKAGTPYEQYF
NA,TRBJ1-1,TRBV7-2,TRBD1,TGTGCCAGCGCACAACCAGGGGGCCCTGGAGCTTTCTTT,CASAQPGGPGAFF
many,TRBJ2-7,TRBV12-3/TRBV12-4,NA,TGTGCCAGCAGCTCAGGGGTTATGTACGAGCAGTACTTC,CASSSGVMYEQYF
many,TRBJ1-5,TRBV27,NA,TGTGCCAGCAGTTTATCGTCATACGCCTCCGGGCATTTT,CASSLSSYASGHF
once,TRBJ1-2,TRBV9,TRBD1,TGTGCCAGCAGCGGGACAGGGTCAAAAGCTAACTATGGCTACACCTTC,CASSGTGSKANYGYTF
many,TRBJ1-4,TRBV12-3/TRBV12-4,NA,TGTGCCAGCAGTCGACAGGATTGGAATGAAAAACTGTTTTTT,CASSRQDWNEKLFF
NA,TRBJ1-5,TRBV6-2/TRBV6-3,TRBD1,TGTGCCAGCACCCTCGACAGGGCCAGCAATCAGCCCCAGCATTTT,CASTLDRASNQPQHF
NA,TRBJ2-5,TRBV29-1,NA,TGCAGCTTAGGAGTCCAAGAGACCCAGTACTTC,CSLGVQETQYF
NA,TRBJ2-7,TRBV7-2,NA,TGTGCCAGCAGCTTAGTGGGAGCCAGGAAGCAGTACTTC,CASSLVGARKQYF
many,TRBJ2-2,TRBV7-6,TRBD2,TGTGCCAGCAGCTCCACTAGCGGCAACACCGGGGAGCTGTTTTTT,CASSSTSGNTGELFF
few,TRBJ1-5,TRBV7-9,NA,TGTGCCAGCAGCACGAGCAGGGCAGGCAATCAGCCCCAGCATTTT,CASSTSRAGNQPQHF
many,TRBJ2-3,TRBV7-9,NA,TGTGCCAGCAGCAGAGGGACTCCAGATACGCAGTATTTT,CASSRGTPDTQYF